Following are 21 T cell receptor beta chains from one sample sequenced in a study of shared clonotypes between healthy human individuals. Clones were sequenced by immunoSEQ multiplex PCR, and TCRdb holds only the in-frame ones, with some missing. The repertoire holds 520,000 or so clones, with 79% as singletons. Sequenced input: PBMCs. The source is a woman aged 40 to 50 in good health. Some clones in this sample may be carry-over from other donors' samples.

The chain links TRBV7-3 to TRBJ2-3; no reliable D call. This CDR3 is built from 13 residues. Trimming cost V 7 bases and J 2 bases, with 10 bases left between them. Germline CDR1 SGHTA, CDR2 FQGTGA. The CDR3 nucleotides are TGTGCCAGCACCCTCCCCCCCACAGATACGCAGTATTTT. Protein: CASTLPPTDTQYF.

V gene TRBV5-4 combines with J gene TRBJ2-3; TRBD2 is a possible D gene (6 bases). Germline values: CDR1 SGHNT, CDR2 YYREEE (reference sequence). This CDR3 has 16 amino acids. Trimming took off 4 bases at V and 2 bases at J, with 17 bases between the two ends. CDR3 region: CASSPPPAGYTDTQYF. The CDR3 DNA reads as TGTGCCAGCAGCCCACCCCCAGCGGGCTACACAGATACGCAGTATTTT.

As DNA, the CDR3 is TGTGCCAGCAGTTTGATTAGCGGGAGTCGTGAGCAGTACTTC. This codes for CASSLISGSREQYF. The chain couples TRBV28 to TRBJ2-7, with 9 bases fitting TRBD2. The germline gives CDR1 MDHEN, CDR2 SYDVKM. Trimming cost V 3 bases and J 7 bases; bases outside gene matches: 7. The CDR3 is 14 residues long.

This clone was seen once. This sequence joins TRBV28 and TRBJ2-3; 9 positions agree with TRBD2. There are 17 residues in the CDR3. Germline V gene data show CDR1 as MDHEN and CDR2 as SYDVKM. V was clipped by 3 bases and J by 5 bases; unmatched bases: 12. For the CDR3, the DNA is TGTGCCAGCAGTTTCCGAGCCATCCTAGCGGGAAGAGATACGCAGTATTTT. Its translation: CASSFRAILAGRDTQYF.

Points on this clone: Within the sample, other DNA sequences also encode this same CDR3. Here the CDR3 reads CASRDRGWTEAFF. The CDR3 region has the DNA TGCGCCAGCAGGGACAGGGGATGGACTGAAGCTTTCTTT. V is TRBV23-1 and J is TRBJ1-1; 9 nucleotides match TRBD1. TRBV23-1 is known as an ORF, though its function is uncertain. The CDR3 loop spans 13 amino acids. V was clipped by 6 bases and J by 5 bases; unmatched bases: 4.

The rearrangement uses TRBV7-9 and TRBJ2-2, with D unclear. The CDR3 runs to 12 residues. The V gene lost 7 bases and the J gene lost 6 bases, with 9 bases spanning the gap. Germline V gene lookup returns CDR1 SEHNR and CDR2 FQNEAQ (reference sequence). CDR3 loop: CASIPVAGELFF. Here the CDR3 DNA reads TGTGCCAGCATCCCGGTGGCCGGGGAGCTGTTTTTT.

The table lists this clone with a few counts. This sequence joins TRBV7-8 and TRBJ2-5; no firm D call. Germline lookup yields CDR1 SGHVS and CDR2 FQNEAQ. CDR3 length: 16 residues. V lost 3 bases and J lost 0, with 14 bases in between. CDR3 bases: TGTGCCAGCAGCTTTGGGTCTTTGGCTAACCAAGAGACCCAGTACTTC. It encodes CASSFGSLANQETQYF.

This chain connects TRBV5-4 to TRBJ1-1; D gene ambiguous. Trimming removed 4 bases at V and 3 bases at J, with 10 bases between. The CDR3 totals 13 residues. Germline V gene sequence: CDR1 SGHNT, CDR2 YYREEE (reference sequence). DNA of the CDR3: TGTGCCAGCAGCCCGGATCAGTACACTGAAGCTTTCTTT. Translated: CASSPDQYTEAFF. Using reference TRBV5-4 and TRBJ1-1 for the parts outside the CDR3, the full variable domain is ETGVTQSPTHLIKTRGQQVTLRCSSQSGHNTVSWYQQALGQGPQFIFQYYREEENGRGNFPPRFSGLQFPNYSSELNVNALELDDSALYLCASSPDQYTEAFFGQGTRLTVV.

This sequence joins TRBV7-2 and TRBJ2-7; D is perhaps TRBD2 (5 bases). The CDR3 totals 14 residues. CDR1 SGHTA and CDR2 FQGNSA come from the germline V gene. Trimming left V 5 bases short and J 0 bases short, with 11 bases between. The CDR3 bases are TGTGCCAGCAGCCTTGGGAGATTCTCCTACGAGCAGTACTTC. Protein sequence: CASSLGRFSYEQYF. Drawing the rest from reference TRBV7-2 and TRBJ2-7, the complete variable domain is GAGVSQSPSNKVTEKGKDVELRCDPISGHTALYWYRQSLGQGLEFLIYFQGNSAPDKSGLPSDRFSAERTGGSVSTLTIQRTQQEDSAVYLCASSLGRFSYEQYFGPGTRLTVT.

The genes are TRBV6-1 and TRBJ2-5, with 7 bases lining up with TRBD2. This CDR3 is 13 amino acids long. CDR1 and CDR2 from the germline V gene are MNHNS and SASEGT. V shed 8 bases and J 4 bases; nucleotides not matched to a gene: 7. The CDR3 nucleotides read TGTGCCAGCCGGCGGGAGTGGGGAGAGACCCAGTACTTC. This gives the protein CASRREWGETQYF.

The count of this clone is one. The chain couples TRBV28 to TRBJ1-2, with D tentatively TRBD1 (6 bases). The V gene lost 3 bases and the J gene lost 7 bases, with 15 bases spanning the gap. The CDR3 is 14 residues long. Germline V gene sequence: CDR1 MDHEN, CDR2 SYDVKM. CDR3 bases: TGTGCCAGCAGTTTTCCACAGGGCCCGGGTGGCTACACCTTC. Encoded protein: CASSFPQGPGGYTF.

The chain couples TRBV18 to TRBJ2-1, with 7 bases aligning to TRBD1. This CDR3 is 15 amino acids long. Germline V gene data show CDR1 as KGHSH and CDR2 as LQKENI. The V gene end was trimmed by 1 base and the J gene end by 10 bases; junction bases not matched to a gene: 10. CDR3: CASSPQGAIGGEQFF. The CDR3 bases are TGTGCCAGCTCACCACAGGGGGCCATAGGAGGAGAGCAGTTCTTC.

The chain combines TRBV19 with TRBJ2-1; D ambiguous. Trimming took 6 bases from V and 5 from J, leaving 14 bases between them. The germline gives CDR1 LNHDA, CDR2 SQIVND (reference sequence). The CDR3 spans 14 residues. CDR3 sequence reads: CASRSPGNDNEQFF. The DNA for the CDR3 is TGTGCCAGTAGATCACCGGGTAACGACAATGAGCAGTTCTTC.

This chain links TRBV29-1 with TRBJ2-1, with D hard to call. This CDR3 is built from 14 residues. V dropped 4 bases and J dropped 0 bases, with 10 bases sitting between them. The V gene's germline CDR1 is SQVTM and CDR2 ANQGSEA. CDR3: CSVGQADSYNEQFF. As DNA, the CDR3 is TGCAGCGTTGGCCAGGCCGACTCCTACAATGAGCAGTTCTTC.

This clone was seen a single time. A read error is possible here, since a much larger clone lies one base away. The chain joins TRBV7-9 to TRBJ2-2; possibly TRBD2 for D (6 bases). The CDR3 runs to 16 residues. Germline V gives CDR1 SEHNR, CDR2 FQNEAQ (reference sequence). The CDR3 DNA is TGTGCCAGCAACTTATACGGACTACGGAACACCGGGGAGCTGTTTTTT. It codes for CASNLYGLRNTGELFF.

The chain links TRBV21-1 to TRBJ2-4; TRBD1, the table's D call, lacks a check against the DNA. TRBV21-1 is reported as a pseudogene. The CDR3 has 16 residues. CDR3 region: CASSNTGLDVKNIQYF. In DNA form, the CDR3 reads TGTGCCAGCAGCAATACAGGGTTGGACGTCAAAAACATTCAGTACTTC.

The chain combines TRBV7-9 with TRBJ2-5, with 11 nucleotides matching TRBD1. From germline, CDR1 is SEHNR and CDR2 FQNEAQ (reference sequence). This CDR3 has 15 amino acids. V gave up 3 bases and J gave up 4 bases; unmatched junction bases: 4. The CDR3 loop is CASSFSDRGPETQYF. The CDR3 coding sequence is TGTGCCAGCAGCTTCTCGGACAGGGGGCCAGAGACCCAGTACTTC.

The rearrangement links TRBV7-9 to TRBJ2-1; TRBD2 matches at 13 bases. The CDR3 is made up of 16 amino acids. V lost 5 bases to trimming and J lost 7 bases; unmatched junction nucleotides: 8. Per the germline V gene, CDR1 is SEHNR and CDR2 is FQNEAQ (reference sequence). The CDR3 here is CASSPTGTSGVNEQFF. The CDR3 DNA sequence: TGTGCCAGCAGCCCAACCGGGACTAGCGGGGTTAATGAGCAGTTCTTC.

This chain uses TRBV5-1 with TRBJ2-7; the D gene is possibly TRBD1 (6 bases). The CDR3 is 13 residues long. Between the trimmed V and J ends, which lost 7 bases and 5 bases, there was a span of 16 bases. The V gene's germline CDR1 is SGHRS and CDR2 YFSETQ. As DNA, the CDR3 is TGCGCCAGCGGTTTACTCAGGGGTGACGAGCAGTACTTC. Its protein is CASGLLRGDEQYF.

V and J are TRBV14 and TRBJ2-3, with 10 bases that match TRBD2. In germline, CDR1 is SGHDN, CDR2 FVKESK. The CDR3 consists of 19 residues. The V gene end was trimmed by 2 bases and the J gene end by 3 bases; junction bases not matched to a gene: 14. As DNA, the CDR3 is TGTGCCAGCAGCCAATATAGCGGGAGGACCAGGCAGGAAACAGATACGCAGTATTTT. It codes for CASSQYSGRTRQETDTQYF.

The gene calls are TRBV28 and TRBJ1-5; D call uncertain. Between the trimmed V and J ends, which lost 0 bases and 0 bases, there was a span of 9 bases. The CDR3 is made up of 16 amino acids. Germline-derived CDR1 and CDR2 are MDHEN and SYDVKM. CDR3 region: CASSLWGTDSNQPQHF. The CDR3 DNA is TGTGCCAGCAGTTTATGGGGTACAGATAGCAATCAGCCCCAGCATTTT.